A single sample is the source of the 16 T cell receptor beta chains below, sequenced in a study of shared clonotypes between healthy human individuals. Naive CD8 cells lacked CD45RO and underwent positive selection for CCR7, leaving out terminally differentiated effector memory CD45RA+ cells. Generated by immunoSEQ multiplex PCR, the TCRdb table keeps only in-frame clones and is missing some. This sample carries hundreds of thousands of clones, 85% to 95% of them seen once, and the ten largest clones take approximately 0.11%. Sequenced sample: naive CD8+ T cells sorted from blood. The receptors were sampled from a woman aged 25 to 39 in good health.

This clone was found once. This sequence joins TRBV19 and TRBJ1-1; D unclear. The CDR3 loop spans 15 amino acids. V lost 5 bases and J lost 1, with 14 bases in between. Germline CDR1 and CDR2: LNHDA and SQIVND (reference sequence). The CDR3: CASSGGLPANTEAFF. CDR3 in DNA: TGTGCCAGTAGTGGTGGGCTACCGGCGAACACTGAAGCTTTCTTT.

V gene TRBV28 combines with J gene TRBJ1-1; TRBD1 might be the D (5 bases). Germline V gene data show CDR1 as MDHEN and CDR2 as SYDVKM. V dropped 6 bases and J dropped 1 base, with 9 bases sitting between them. The CDR3 has 13 amino acids. The DNA of the CDR3 is TGTGCCAGCAGAGAAACAGGGAACACTGAAGCTTTCTTT. Translating it yields CASRETGNTEAFF. The whole variable domain, filled in from reference TRBV28 and TRBJ1-1, reads DVKVTQSSRYLVKRTGEKVFLECVQDMDHENMFWYRQDPGLGLRLIYFSYDVKMKEKGDIPEGYSVSREKKERFSLILESASTNQTSMYLCASRETGNTEAFFGQGTRLTVV.

The chain combines TRBV19 with TRBJ2-7, with a possible D match to TRBD1 (6 bases). The CDR3 consists of 15 residues. Germline lookup yields CDR1 LNHDA and CDR2 SQIVND (reference sequence). V shed 4 bases and J shed 7 bases, with 20 bases lying between them. This chain's CDR3 is CASSTGDTSYLEQYF. In DNA, the CDR3 is TGTGCCAGTAGTACCGGGGACACAAGCTACTTGGAGCAGTACTTC.

The rearrangement links TRBV6-1 to TRBJ1-1, with D unclear. The germline CDR1 and CDR2 sequences are MNHNS and SASEGT. The CDR3 length is 13 residues. Trimming stripped 6 bases from V and 6 bases from J, with 14 bases between. The CDR3: CASSPGSAAEAFF. In nucleotides, the CDR3 is TGTGCCAGCAGCCCGGGATCTGCGGCTGAAGCTTTCTTT.

The rearrangement uses TRBV30 and TRBJ2-7; 13 positions match TRBD2. The V gene's germline CDR1 is GTSNPN and CDR2 SVGIG (reference sequence). The CDR3 extends over 16 amino acids. Unmatched junction bases numbered 12, after V lost 8 bases and J lost 2 bases. CDR3 DNA sequence: TGTGCCGGAACTAGCGGGAGGGCCGGGGAGCCCTACGAGCAGTACTTC. Amino acid sequence: CAGTSGRAGEPYEQYF. Full variable domain (rest looked up from reference TRBV30 and TRBJ2-7): SQTIHQWPATLVQPVGSPLSLECTVEGTSNPNLYWYRQAAGRGLQLLFYSVGIGQISSEVPQNLSASRPQDRQFILSSKKLLLSDSGFYLCAGTSGRAGEPYEQYFGPGTRLTVT.

The chain couples TRBV10-2 to TRBJ2-7; D gene ambiguous. Between the trimmed V and J ends, which lost 2 bases and 2 bases, there was a span of 10 bases. CDR3 length: 14 amino acids. Germline V gives CDR1 WSHSY, CDR2 SAAADI. In nucleotides, the CDR3 is TGCGCCAGCAGTGAGGGCCTAGGTCCCTACGAGCAGTACTTC. It codes for CASSEGLGPYEQYF.

V usage is TRBV10-3 and J usage is TRBJ2-7; TRBD2 matches 14 bases. The ends lost 8 bases at V and 4 bases at J; junction bases unmatched: 1. The CDR3 spans 13 residues. Germline CDR1 is ENHRY and CDR2 is SYGVKD. The CDR3 region is CAIGTSGSYEQYF. Written as DNA, the CDR3 is TGTGCCATCGGGACTAGCGGGAGTTACGAGCAGTACTTC.

V usage is TRBV5-6 and J usage is TRBJ2-7; D unclear. The CDR3 contains 12 residues. The germline gives CDR1 SGHDT, CDR2 YYEEEE. Trimming cost V 0 bases and J 3 bases, with 4 bases left between them. The CDR3 nucleotides are TGTGCCAGCAGCTTGGAGCTCTACGAGCAGTACTTC. Translated, it gives CASSLELYEQYF.

The rearrangement joins TRBV29-1 to TRBJ2-3; 9 bases line up with TRBD2. CDR1 is SQVTM, CDR2 ANQGSEA, per germline. Germline trimming cut 3 bases from V and 3 bases from J; bases unmatched to any gene: 4. The length of the CDR3 is 14 residues. The CDR3, as DNA: TGCAGCGTTGAGGCTAGCGGGACTACAGATACGCAGTATTTT. Protein sequence: CSVEASGTTDTQYF.

The chain has TRBV5-6 and TRBJ2-7; TRBD1 or TRBD2 may be the D gene (5 bases each). Between the trimmed V and J ends, which lost 5 bases and 0 bases, there was a span of 15 bases. The CDR3 has 15 residues. Germline V gene lookup returns CDR1 SGHDT and CDR2 YYEEEE. The CDR3 is CASSPGTHSSYEQYF. CDR3 DNA: TGTGCCAGCAGTCCCGGGACCCATAGCTCCTACGAGCAGTACTTC.

Concerning this clone itself: Other DNA variants within this sample encode the same CDR3. V gene TRBV27 combines with J gene TRBJ1-4, with 9 bases matching TRBD1. Looked up from germline, CDR1 is MNHEY and CDR2 is SMNVEV (reference sequence). This CDR3 has 14 residues. V trimming: 6 bases; J trimming: 8 bases; junction bases outside the gene matches: 7. CDR3: CASSTTGGREKLFF. DNA for the CDR3: TGTGCCAGCAGCACCACAGGGGGCAGGGAAAAACTGTTTTTT.

This chain connects TRBV4-1 to TRBJ2-3; no clear D. V gave up 6 bases and J gave up 0 bases, with 4 bases separating them. The CDR3 is made up of 12 amino acids. Looked up from germline, CDR1 is MGHRA and CDR2 is YSYEKL. The CDR3 nucleotides read TGCGCCAGCAGAGGGAGCACAGATACGCAGTATTTT. It codes for CASRGSTDTQYF.

V is TRBV27 and J is TRBJ2-2; D may be TRBD1 (7 bases). The CDR3 spans 16 residues. The germline V gene encodes CDR1 MNHEY and CDR2 SMNVEV (reference sequence). V lost 5 bases, J lost 3 bases, and 16 bases lay in between. DNA of the CDR3: TGTGCCAGCAGTACCTGGACAGGAGGGGACACCGGGGAGCTGTTTTTT. Translating it yields CASSTWTGGDTGELFF.

V usage is TRBV1 and J usage is TRBJ2-5; TRBD1 is the table's D call and was not checked against the DNA. The DNA end is a closer match to TRBJ2-7, so the J assignment may be wrong. TRBV1 is a pseudogene locus. The CDR3 sequence is 14 residues long. CDR3 DNA: TGCACCAGCAGCTCAGACAGATACCCCTACGAGCAGTACTTC. It specifies CTSSSDRYPYEQYF.

This chain connects TRBV4-1 to TRBJ2-1, with D perhaps TRBD1 (6 bases). Germline lookup yields CDR1 MGHRA and CDR2 YSYEKL. Trimming stripped 4 bases from V and 15 bases from J, with 25 bases between. The CDR3 contains 15 residues. For the CDR3, the DNA is TGCGCCAGCAGCCCGGCCCATCAGGACAGCCCGTCGCGGTTCTTC. Its translation: CASSPAHQDSPSRFF.

The rearrangement links TRBV27 to TRBJ2-5; no clear D gene. CDR1 is MNHEY, CDR2 SMNVEV, per germline (reference sequence). CDR3 length: 14 amino acids. V lost 4 bases and J 0 bases, leaving 9 bases between the germline ends. The CDR3 here is CASSSHSYQETQYF. In DNA form, the CDR3 reads TGTGCCAGCAGTTCCCACAGCTACCAAGAGACCCAGTACTTC.